Included here is one TCR beta chain sequence, with context. Its matching antigen is unknown. This record belongs to a study of shared clonotypes between healthy human individuals. Overall study findings and caveats: The expectation was that sequencing depth would affect clonotype sharing among donors.

From germline, CDR1 is LGHNT and CDR2 FRNRAP. V lost 4 bases, J lost 6 bases, and 4 bases stayed unmatched. CDR3 size: 15 residues. The data were produced by immunoSEQ multiplex PCR, yet TCRdb's version contains in-frame clones alone and is incomplete. The sample yields under 600,000 clones, roughly 79% seen once. Genomic DNA, for the unsorted samples, came from about 90 million PBMCs. The genes are TRBV12-5 and TRBJ2-1; TRBD2 agrees at 12 bases. This receptor was taken from a woman aged 40 to 49 in good health. Some clones in this sample may be carry-over from other donors' samples. The sample consisted of PBMCs. The CDR3 DNA follows: TGTGCTAGTGGTTACCGACTAGCGGGAGTCAATGAGCAGTTCTTC. Its protein is CASGYRLAGVNEQFF.